This T cell receptor beta chain was identified during a study of identical twins. Germline CDR1 is MDHEN and CDR2 is SYDVKM. The V and J ends lost 11 bases and 1 base respectively, with 16 bases between them. The CDR3 loop spans 14 amino acids. In regard to this clonotype: Its antigen remains unidentified.

Unique molecular identifiers were present on the cDNA, which also gained a universal primer site by template switching. TCRdb recomputed calls from the 5' RACE reads with MiXCR, one row per CDR3 protein. The sample shows 1.5 million to 2 million distinct CDR3 sequences, roughly 35% of them seen only once. Study-wide points: Among out-of-frame alpha sequences shared by twins, low generation probability occurred in excess. Invariant cells of the MAIT and iNKT types might have partly distorted the zero-insertion analyses. Clonotypes of the beta chain that were abundant in cord blood carried fewer insertions (memory repertoires showed none).

The TCR was taken from a newborn girl in good health. The chain uses TRBV28 and TRBJ2-3; D not resolved. Sequencing was performed on cord blood. The CDR3 loop reads CAGTPHRGTDTQYF. DNA for the CDR3: TGTGCCGGCACCCCTCACAGAGGCACAGATACGCAGTATTTT.